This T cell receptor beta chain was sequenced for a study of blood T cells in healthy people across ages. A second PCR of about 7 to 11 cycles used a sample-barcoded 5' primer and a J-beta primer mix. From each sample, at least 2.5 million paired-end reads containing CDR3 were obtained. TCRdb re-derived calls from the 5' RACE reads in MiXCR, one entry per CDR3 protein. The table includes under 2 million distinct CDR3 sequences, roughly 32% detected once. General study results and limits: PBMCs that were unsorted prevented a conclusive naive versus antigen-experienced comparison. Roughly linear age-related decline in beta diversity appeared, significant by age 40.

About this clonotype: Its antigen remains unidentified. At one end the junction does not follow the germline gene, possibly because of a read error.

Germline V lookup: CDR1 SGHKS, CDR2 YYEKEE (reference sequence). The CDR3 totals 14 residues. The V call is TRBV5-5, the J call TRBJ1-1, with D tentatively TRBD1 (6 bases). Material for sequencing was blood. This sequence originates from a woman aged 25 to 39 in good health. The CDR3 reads CAGSLFPGATEAFF. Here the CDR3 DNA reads TGTGCCGGCAGCTTGTTTCCGGGGGCAACTGAAGCTTTCTTT. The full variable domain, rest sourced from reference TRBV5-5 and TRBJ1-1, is DAGVTQSPTHLIKTRGQQVTLRCSPISGHKSVSWYQQVLGQGPQFIFQYYEKEERGRGNFPDRFSARQFPNYSSELNVNALLLGDSALYLCAGSLFPGATEAFFGQGTRLTVV.